The rows below give T cell receptor beta chains drawn from one sample of a study of post-analysis software for immune sequencing data. TCRdb analysed the PCR reads with MiXCR anew, one entry per CDR3 protein. The sample carries about 820,000 distinct CDR3 sequences, 53% recorded once. Material for sequencing was blood. The receptors stem from a girl between 10 and 17 years old with multiple sclerosis. Both conserved end residues are part of each CDR3. D genes are given only for firm matches. Not every row has a clone size; where given, it reads once, few, many or a size class.

cdr3_nt: TGTGCCAGCAGTCCCTCTAACGGGGCGGGAGGCCCCATTCGGTACTTC
cdr3_aa: CASSPSNGAGGPIRYF
clone_size: NA
d_call: TRBD2
j_call: TRBJ2-5
v_call: TRBV6-5

cdr3_nt: TGTGCCAGCAGTTTAACAGGGGCTGCCGAAAGCTACAATGAGCAGTTCTTC
cdr3_aa: CASSLTGAAESYNEQFF
clone_size: few
d_call: TRBD1
j_call: TRBJ2-1
v_call: TRBV27

cdr3_nt: TGTGCCACACAGACTAGCGGGAGAACAGATACGCAGTATTTT
cdr3_aa: CATQTSGRTDTQYF
clone_size: NA
d_call: TRBD2
j_call: TRBJ2-3
v_call: TRBV6-5

cdr3_nt: TGTGCCAGCAGCTTTACTACAACGACAGATACGCAGTATTTT
cdr3_aa: CASSFTTTTDTQYF
clone_size: NA
d_call: NA
j_call: TRBJ2-3
v_call: TRBV11-2

cdr3_nt: TGTGCCAGCAGTTTAGGGTCAGGGGAGTTCCCCTACGAGCAGTACTTC
cdr3_aa: CASSLGSGEFPYEQYF
clone_size: NA
d_call: NA
j_call: TRBJ2-7
v_call: TRBV12-3/TRBV12-4

cdr3_nt: TGTGCCAGCAGGTCGAGCGGGACCTCCTACGAGCAGTACTTC
cdr3_aa: CASRSSGTSYEQYF
clone_size: NA
d_call: TRBD2
j_call: TRBJ2-7
v_call: TRBV12-3/TRBV12-4

cdr3_nt: TGTGCCAGCAGCCCAATGGGAGGGATGAACACTGAAGCTTTCTTT
cdr3_aa: CASSPMGGMNTEAFF
clone_size: NA
d_call: NA
j_call: TRBJ1-1
v_call: TRBV7-9

cdr3_nt: TGTGCCATCATACGAGCGGAACAGGGGACCATCTACAATGAGCAGTTCTTC
cdr3_aa: CAIIRAEQGTIYNEQFF
clone_size: NA
d_call: TRBD1
j_call: TRBJ2-1
v_call: TRBV5-8

cdr3_nt: TGCGCCAGCAGCAGGGGTTCTCGCTACGAGCAGTACTTC
cdr3_aa: CASSRGSRYEQYF
clone_size: NA
d_call: NA
j_call: TRBJ2-7
v_call: TRBV5-1

cdr3_nt: TGTGCCAGCAGCCAAGATCAGCACAGGGCCAACCTTAACTATGGCTACACCTTC
cdr3_aa: CASSQDQHRANLNYGYTF
clone_size: NA
d_call: NA
j_call: TRBJ1-2
v_call: TRBV14

cdr3_nt: TGCAGTGCGAGGACTAGCGGGGTATACTACAATGAGCAGTTCTTC
cdr3_aa: CSARTSGVYYNEQFF
clone_size: NA
d_call: TRBD2
j_call: TRBJ2-1
v_call: TRBV20-1

cdr3_nt: TGTGCCAGCAGTTACTCTGGTGGGGCCGATACGCAGTATTTT
cdr3_aa: CASSYSGGADTQYF
clone_size: few
d_call: NA
j_call: TRBJ2-3
v_call: TRBV6-2/TRBV6-3

cdr3_nt: TGTGCCAGCAGCGTTACTAGCGGCACAACCTACGAGCAGTACTTC
cdr3_aa: CASSVTSGTTYEQYF
clone_size: NA
d_call: TRBD2
j_call: TRBJ2-7
v_call: TRBV9

cdr3_nt: TGCGCCAGCAGCCAAGCGAGTCTAGCGAGCTACGAGCAGTACTTC
cdr3_aa: CASSQASLASYEQYF
clone_size: NA
d_call: NA
j_call: TRBJ2-7
v_call: TRBV4-1

cdr3_nt: TGTGCCAGCAGCCAAGAAAATCGTTTCAATGAGCAGTTCTTC
cdr3_aa: CASSQENRFNEQFF
clone_size: NA
d_call: NA
j_call: TRBJ2-1
v_call: TRBV14

cdr3_nt: TGTGCCAGCAGCTTTCGGGGGCGTGGGGCCAAAAACATTCAGTACTTC
cdr3_aa: CASSFRGRGAKNIQYF
clone_size: few
d_call: NA
j_call: TRBJ2-4
v_call: TRBV7-2

cdr3_nt: TGTGCCAGCAGCGAAGGGACAGGGGCCTACGAGCAGTACTTC
cdr3_aa: CASSEGTGAYEQYF
clone_size: many
d_call: TRBD1
j_call: TRBJ2-7
v_call: TRBV7-3

cdr3_nt: TGTGCCAGCGGGGGGACAGGGGTTTTGGAGACCCAGTACTTC
cdr3_aa: CASGGTGVLETQYF
clone_size: few
d_call: TRBD1
j_call: TRBJ2-5
v_call: TRBV11-1

cdr3_nt: TGCAGCGTTAATTCGGGGGGCGGCACCCCCAATGGCTACACCTTC
cdr3_aa: CSVNSGGGTPNGYTF
clone_size: NA
d_call: NA
j_call: TRBJ1-2
v_call: TRBV29-1

cdr3_nt: TGTGCCAGCAGCTTGATAGGGGGACAGGCTAGCAATCAGCCCCAGCATTTT
cdr3_aa: CASSLIGGQASNQPQHF
clone_size: NA
d_call: TRBD1
j_call: TRBJ1-5
v_call: TRBV5-5

cdr3_nt: TGCAGTGCCGAGACAGGGGGCTTAAGGAATGAAAAACTGTTTTTT
cdr3_aa: CSAETGGLRNEKLFF
clone_size: NA
d_call: TRBD1
j_call: TRBJ1-4
v_call: TRBV20-1

cdr3_nt: TGTGCCATCAGACCCGGGACTAGCGATACCTACGAGCAGTACTTC
cdr3_aa: CAIRPGTSDTYEQYF
clone_size: NA
d_call: TRBD2
j_call: TRBJ2-7
v_call: TRBV10-3

cdr3_nt: TGTGCCAGCAGCCAACTAGCGCGGATGGGTTGGGGAAAGACCCAGTACTTC
cdr3_aa: CASSQLARMGWGKTQYF
clone_size: NA
d_call: TRBD2
j_call: TRBJ2-5
v_call: TRBV7-8

cdr3_nt: TGTGCCAGCAGCCTCCGACAGGGGTGGAGGAACATTCAGTACTTC
cdr3_aa: CASSLRQGWRNIQYF
clone_size: NA
d_call: TRBD1
j_call: TRBJ2-4
v_call: TRBV13

cdr3_nt: TGCAGCGTTGTCGACAGGGTTTTGTACGAGCAGTACTTC
cdr3_aa: CSVVDRVLYEQYF
clone_size: NA
d_call: TRBD1
j_call: TRBJ2-7
v_call: TRBV29-1

cdr3_nt: TGCGCCAGCAGCCCACTACCGGGACAGACCTACGAGCAGTACTTC
cdr3_aa: CASSPLPGQTYEQYF
clone_size: NA
d_call: TRBD1
j_call: TRBJ2-7
v_call: TRBV5-1

cdr3_nt: TGCGCCAGCAGCTTGGTGACTAGCGGGAGTTGGTCCTACAATGAGCAGTTCTTC
cdr3_aa: CASSLVTSGSWSYNEQFF
clone_size: NA
d_call: TRBD2
j_call: TRBJ2-1
v_call: TRBV5-1

cdr3_nt: TGTGCCAGCAGCTTACGGGGGGCCTGGGGTGAAAAACTGTTTTTT
cdr3_aa: CASSLRGAWGEKLFF
clone_size: NA
d_call: NA
j_call: TRBJ1-4
v_call: TRBV7-9

cdr3_nt: TGCGCCAGCAACCAACTGAAGGGGGGAACAGATACGCAGTATTTT
cdr3_aa: CASNQLKGGTDTQYF
clone_size: NA
d_call: NA
j_call: TRBJ2-3
v_call: TRBV4-1

cdr3_nt: TGCAGTGCTAGACGGGGTGGGGGCGGCGCGGACACTGAAGCTTTCTTT
cdr3_aa: CSARRGGGGADTEAFF
clone_size: once
d_call: NA
j_call: TRBJ1-1
v_call: TRBV20-1

cdr3_nt: TGTGCCAGCAGTTACGGGACAGGGCCTAACGAAGCTTTCTTT
cdr3_aa: CASSYGTGPNEAFF
clone_size: NA
d_call: TRBD1
j_call: TRBJ1-1
v_call: TRBV6-6

cdr3_nt: TGTGCCAGCAGCGACAGGGTTAGTGGCTACACCTTC
cdr3_aa: CASSDRVSGYTF
clone_size: NA
d_call: TRBD1
j_call: TRBJ1-2
v_call: TRBV12-3/TRBV12-4

cdr3_nt: TGTGCTAGTGGTTTGGTAATAGGGGGGCCGGTGGATGAGCAGTTCTTC
cdr3_aa: CASGLVIGGPVDEQFF
clone_size: NA
d_call: NA
j_call: TRBJ2-1
v_call: TRBV12-5

cdr3_nt: TGTGCCAGCAGCTTCGGTGGGGGCCCCGAGCAGTACTTC
cdr3_aa: CASSFGGGPEQYF
clone_size: NA
d_call: NA
j_call: TRBJ2-7
v_call: TRBV7-8

cdr3_nt: TGTGCCTTGGACGGGGCCTCCTACGAGCAGTACTTC
cdr3_aa: CALDGASYEQYF
clone_size: once
d_call: NA
j_call: TRBJ2-7
v_call: TRBV30

cdr3_nt: TGTGCCAGCAGCGGGACGTCTCATGAGCAGTTCTTC
cdr3_aa: CASSGTSHEQFF
clone_size: NA
d_call: NA
j_call: TRBJ2-1
v_call: TRBV9

cdr3_nt: TGTGCCAGCAGTCCTAGGAAGGTTAACTATGGCTACACCTTC
cdr3_aa: CASSPRKVNYGYTF
clone_size: NA
d_call: NA
j_call: TRBJ1-2
v_call: TRBV27

cdr3_nt: TGCAGTGCTAGCACCAGGGGAGGCCAAGAGACCCAGTACTTC
cdr3_aa: CSASTRGGQETQYF
clone_size: NA
d_call: NA
j_call: TRBJ2-5
v_call: TRBV20-1

cdr3_nt: TGCAGTGCTAGATCCGGGAGCGCAGATACGCAGTATTTT
cdr3_aa: CSARSGSADTQYF
clone_size: NA
d_call: NA
j_call: TRBJ2-3
v_call: TRBV20-1

cdr3_nt: TGTGCCAGCAGCTTAGGGGACGCGACCTACGAGCAGTACTTC
cdr3_aa: CASSLGDATYEQYF
clone_size: NA
d_call: NA
j_call: TRBJ2-7
v_call: TRBV7-6

cdr3_nt: TGTGCCAGCAGCCCGGGACTAGCGGGAGGCCGAGAGACCCAGTACTTC
cdr3_aa: CASSPGLAGGRETQYF
clone_size: NA
d_call: TRBD2
j_call: TRBJ2-5
v_call: TRBV5-6

cdr3_nt: TGTGCCAGCTGCCGAAGGGGGCGGTCCTACGAGCAGTACTTC
cdr3_aa: CASCRRGRSYEQYF
clone_size: NA
d_call: TRBD1
j_call: TRBJ2-7
v_call: TRBV14

cdr3_nt: TGTGCCACCAGCAGATCGAGGGGGAGTGGAGGCCACAATGAGCAGTTCTTC
cdr3_aa: CATSRSRGSGGHNEQFF
clone_size: NA
d_call: NA
j_call: TRBJ2-1
v_call: TRBV15

cdr3_nt: TGTGCCAGCAGCCAAGAAGGACGCGGGATCTTTTACGAGCAGTACTTC
cdr3_aa: CASSQEGRGIFYEQYF
clone_size: NA
d_call: NA
j_call: TRBJ2-7
v_call: TRBV4-2

cdr3_nt: TGCGCCAGCAGCTGGTGGGACAGGGGGCTTAACTACGAGCAGTACTTC
cdr3_aa: CASSWWDRGLNYEQYF
clone_size: NA
d_call: TRBD1
j_call: TRBJ2-7
v_call: TRBV5-1

cdr3_nt: TGCAGCGGGAGAGGGGGGGAGTCAAGCACCGGGGAGCTGTTTTTT
cdr3_aa: CSGRGGESSTGELFF
clone_size: NA
d_call: NA
j_call: TRBJ2-2
v_call: TRBV29-1

cdr3_nt: TGTGCCAGCACCCGAGAGGGAACCCTCGACGAGCAGTACTTC
cdr3_aa: CASTREGTLDEQYF
clone_size: NA
d_call: NA
j_call: TRBJ2-7
v_call: TRBV6-1

cdr3_nt: TGCGCCAGCAGCCAAAACGAGGTGGTAGTCTACGAGCAGTACTTC
cdr3_aa: CASSQNEVVVYEQYF
clone_size: NA
d_call: NA
j_call: TRBJ2-7
v_call: TRBV4-1

cdr3_nt: TGCAGCGTTGAAGGGCCGGGGGAGCCTTCCTACAATGAGCAGTTCTTC
cdr3_aa: CSVEGPGEPSYNEQFF
clone_size: NA
d_call: NA
j_call: TRBJ2-1
v_call: TRBV29-1

cdr3_nt: TGCGCCAGCAGCCAAGAAAAAGGGCTAGCGGGAGCTTGGGGGGAGCAGTTCTTC
cdr3_aa: CASSQEKGLAGAWGEQFF
clone_size: NA
d_call: TRBD2
j_call: TRBJ2-1
v_call: TRBV4-1

cdr3_nt: TGTGCCAGCAGAAAACCGGGACAGGGAAATTCACCCCTCCACTTT
cdr3_aa: CASRKPGQGNSPLHF
clone_size: NA
d_call: TRBD1
j_call: TRBJ1-6
v_call: TRBV6-5

cdr3_nt: TGTGCCAGCAGCTTCTCCCTCTCTGGGGCCAACGTCCTGACTTTC
cdr3_aa: CASSFSLSGANVLTF
clone_size: few
d_call: NA
j_call: TRBJ2-6
v_call: TRBV5-1

cdr3_nt: TGCAGTGCTCGAGTGGATTATAATTCACCCCTCCACTTT
cdr3_aa: CSARVDYNSPLHF
clone_size: few
d_call: NA
j_call: TRBJ1-6
v_call: TRBV20-1

cdr3_nt: TGTGCCAGCAGTTATGTGACAGGCGGCGCCTATGGCTACACCTTC
cdr3_aa: CASSYVTGGAYGYTF
clone_size: NA
d_call: NA
j_call: TRBJ1-2
v_call: TRBV6-5

cdr3_nt: TGTGCCAGCAGGAGGACAGGACCCTCGAGGGAGCATTTT
cdr3_aa: CASRRTGPSREHF
clone_size: NA
d_call: TRBD1
j_call: TRBJ1-5
v_call: TRBV12-3/TRBV12-4

cdr3_nt: TGTGCCACCAGCAGAGGAGCCGGACTAGCGGTGTACGAGCAGTACTTC
cdr3_aa: CATSRGAGLAVYEQYF
clone_size: NA
d_call: TRBD2
j_call: TRBJ2-7
v_call: TRBV15

cdr3_nt: TGTGCCAGCAGTGCTACAGGGGGCAGGGGCATTCAGTACTTC
cdr3_aa: CASSATGGRGIQYF
clone_size: NA
d_call: TRBD1
j_call: TRBJ2-4
v_call: TRBV6-1